This T cell receptor beta chain originates from a study of blood T cell repertoires in COVID-19. Study overall: Sample material is recorded as cDNA or gDNA derived from T cells, B-cell-depleted T cells, or PBMCs.

In the source study's methods: Reference gene primers were amplified, and this amplification served to estimate nucleated cell counts. The assay was immunoSEQ multiplex PCR, and TCRdb's table has in-frame clones only and misses some. V and J calls and clone size are copied from that table; D and trimming were computed from the DNA. The table records about 200,000 clones, roughly 89% of them present only once. The germline V and J ends were trimmed by 5 bases and 4 bases, with 12 bases remaining between them. The CDR3 has 14 residues. Germline V gene lookup returns CDR1 SGHTS and CDR2 YDEGEE. Recruitment covered 25 or so US areas and drew participants whose ages spanned about 18 to 89 years.

This TCR derives from a woman aged 25 to 39 with acute COVID-19. This rearrangement joins TRBV5-8 to TRBJ2-2; D is ambiguous. Sequenced material: PBMCs or T cells enriched from blood (not recorded which). CDR3 sequence reads: CASSYGSSTGELFF. The CDR3 DNA is TGTGCCAGCAGTTACGGGTCCTCCACCGGGGAGCTGTTTTTT. Full variable domain (missing parts from reference TRBV5-8 and TRBJ2-2): EAGVTQSPTHLIKTRGQQATLRCSPISGHTSVYWYQQALGLGLQFLLWYDEGEERNRGNFPPRFSGRQFPNYSSELNVNALELEDSALYLCASSYGSSTGELFFGEGSRLTVL.